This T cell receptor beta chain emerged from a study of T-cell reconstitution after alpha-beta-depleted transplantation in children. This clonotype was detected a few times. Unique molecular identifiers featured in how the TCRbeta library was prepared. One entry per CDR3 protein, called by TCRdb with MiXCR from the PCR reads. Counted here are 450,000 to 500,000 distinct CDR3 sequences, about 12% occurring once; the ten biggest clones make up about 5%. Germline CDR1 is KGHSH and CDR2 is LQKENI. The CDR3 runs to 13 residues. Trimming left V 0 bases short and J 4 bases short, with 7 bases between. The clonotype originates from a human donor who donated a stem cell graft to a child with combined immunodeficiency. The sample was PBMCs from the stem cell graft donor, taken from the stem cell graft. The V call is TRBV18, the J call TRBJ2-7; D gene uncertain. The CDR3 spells CASSPPNGYEQYF. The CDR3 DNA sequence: TGTGCCAGCTCACCACCAAATGGTTACGAGCAGTACTTC.